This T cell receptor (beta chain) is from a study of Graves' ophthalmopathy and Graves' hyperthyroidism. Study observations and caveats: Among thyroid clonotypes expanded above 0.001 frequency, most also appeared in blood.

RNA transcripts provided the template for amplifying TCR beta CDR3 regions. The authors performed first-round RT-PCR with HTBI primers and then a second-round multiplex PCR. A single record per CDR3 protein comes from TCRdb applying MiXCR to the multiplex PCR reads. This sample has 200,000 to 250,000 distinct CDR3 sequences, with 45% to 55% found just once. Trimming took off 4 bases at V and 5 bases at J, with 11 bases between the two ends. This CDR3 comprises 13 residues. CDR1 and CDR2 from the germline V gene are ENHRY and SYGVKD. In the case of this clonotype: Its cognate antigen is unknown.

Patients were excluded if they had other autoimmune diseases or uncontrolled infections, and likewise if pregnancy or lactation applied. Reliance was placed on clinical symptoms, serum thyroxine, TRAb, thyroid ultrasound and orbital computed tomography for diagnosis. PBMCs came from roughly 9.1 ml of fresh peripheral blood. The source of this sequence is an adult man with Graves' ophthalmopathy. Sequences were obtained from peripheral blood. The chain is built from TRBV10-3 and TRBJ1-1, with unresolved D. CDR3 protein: CAISAHLETEAFF. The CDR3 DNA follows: TGTGCCATCAGTGCCCATCTGGAAACTGAAGCTTTCTTT.